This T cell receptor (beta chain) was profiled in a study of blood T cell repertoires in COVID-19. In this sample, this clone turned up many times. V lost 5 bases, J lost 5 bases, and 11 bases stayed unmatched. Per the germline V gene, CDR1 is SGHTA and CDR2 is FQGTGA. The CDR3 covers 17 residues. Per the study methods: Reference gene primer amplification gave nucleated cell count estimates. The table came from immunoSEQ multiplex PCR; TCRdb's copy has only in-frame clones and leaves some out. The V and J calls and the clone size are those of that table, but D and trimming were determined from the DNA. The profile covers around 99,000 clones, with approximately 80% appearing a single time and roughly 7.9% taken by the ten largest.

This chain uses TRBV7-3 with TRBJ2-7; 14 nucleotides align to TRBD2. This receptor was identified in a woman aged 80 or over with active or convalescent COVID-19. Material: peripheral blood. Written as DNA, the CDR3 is TGTGCCAGCAGCCCAACCGGGACTAGCGGGAGAGGCGACGAGCAGTACTTC. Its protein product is CASSPTGTSGRGDEQYF.